This is a list of T cell receptor beta chains from one sample in a study of blood T cell repertoires in COVID-19. Libraries were prepared by immunoSEQ multiplex PCR; TCRdb keeps only in-frame clonotypes and omits some of them. The sample holds hundreds of thousands of clones, roughly 86% seen once. Sequencing was done on a sample of peripheral blood. The receptors here all came from a woman in her 70s with COVID-19, enrolled during active disease. Each CDR3 is given with its conserved first and last residue. D genes are given only for firm matches. Rows give clone size only sometimes, using once, few, many, or a class for an expanded clone.

size: -; D: -; V: TRBV21-1; J: TRBJ1-3; length: 16; DNA: TGTGCCAGCAGCAAAAAGGTACAGCCCTCTGGAAACACCATATATTTT; CDR3: CASSKKVQPSGNTIYF
size: -; D: TRBD1; V: TRBV24-1; J: TRBJ1-2; length: 17; DNA: TGTGCCACCAGTGACGCCGGCGACAGGGTCGGCTACTATGGCTACACCTTC; CDR3: CATSDAGDRVGYYGYTF
size: -; D: -; V: TRBV25-1; J: TRBJ2-1; length: 16; DNA: TGTGCCAGCAGTGGCTCCCTTCTGAGCTCCTACAATGAGCAGTTCTTC; CDR3: CASSGSLLSSYNEQFF
size: -; D: -; V: TRBV28; J: TRBJ2-7; length: 13; DNA: TGTGCCAGCAGTTTAGTGGGCAGAAGCGAGCAGTACTTC; CDR3: CASSLVGRSEQYF
size: -; D: TRBD1; V: TRBV19; J: TRBJ1-5; length: 13; DNA: TGTGCCAGTCACAGGGGGCACCTTGGGCCCCAGCATTTT; CDR3: CASHRGHLGPQHF
size: once; D: -; V: TRBV5-1; J: TRBJ2-1; length: 16; DNA: TGCGCCAGCAGCTTGTTGGAGGGGTCTTCCTACAATGAGCAGTTCTTC; CDR3: CASSLLEGSSYNEQFF
size: -; D: -; V: TRBV7-9; J: TRBJ1-2; length: 13; DNA: TGTGCCAGCAGCTCCGTTAGTGGCTATGGCTACACCTTC; CDR3: CASSSVSGYGYTF
size: -; D: TRBD1; V: TRBV7-2; J: TRBJ1-2; length: 14; DNA: TGTGCCAGCAGTCCAATCACAGGGGACTATGGCTACACCTTC; CDR3: CASSPITGDYGYTF
size: -; D: -; V: TRBV6-2/TRBV6-3; J: TRBJ2-5; length: 18; DNA: TGTGCCAGCAGTTACTCGGCTTGGGCCAGCAGAGTGGGTGAGACCCAGTACTTC; CDR3: CASSYSAWASRVGETQYF
size: -; D: -; V: TRBV6-1; J: TRBJ1-1; length: 15; DNA: TGTGCCAGCAGTGACGGGGGACTTATGAACACTGAAGCTTTCTTT; CDR3: CASSDGGLMNTEAFF
size: -; D: -; V: TRBV27; J: TRBJ1-1; length: 16; DNA: TGTGCCAGCCGACCTATGCTTGGACTCCCGAACACTGAAGCTTTCTTT; CDR3: CASRPMLGLPNTEAFF
size: -; D: -; V: TRBV27; J: TRBJ1-2; length: 15; DNA: TGTGCCAGCAGCAGGGACTTATTAACTAACTATGGCTACACCTTC; CDR3: CASSRDLLTNYGYTF
size: -; D: -; V: TRBV20-1; J: TRBJ1-2; length: 13; DNA: TGCAGTGCTAGTGCAGGGTGGAATGATGGCTACACCTTC; CDR3: CSASAGWNDGYTF
size: once; D: -; V: TRBV7-9; J: TRBJ1-2; length: 11; DNA: TGTGCCAGCAGCCCAGACAGTGGCTACACCTTC; CDR3: CASSPDSGYTF
size: -; D: -; V: TRBV5-1; J: TRBJ1-2; length: 15; DNA: TGCGCCAGCAGCTTGGCGGGATTAACAGGGAGTGGTCCCCTCTTC; CDR3: CASSLAGLTGSGPLF
size: -; D: TRBD1; V: TRBV27; J: TRBJ1-2; length: 16; DNA: TGTGCCAGCAGTCCCGCGACAGGGCCCTCTAACTATGGCTACACCTTC; CDR3: CASSPATGPSNYGYTF
size: -; D: -; V: TRBV12-3/TRBV12-4; J: TRBJ2-1; length: 12; DNA: TGTGCCAGCAGGAGGACTGGGAATGAGCAGTTCTTC; CDR3: CASRRTGNEQFF
size: -; D: TRBD1; V: TRBV2; J: TRBJ2-2; length: 15; DNA: TGTGCCAGCATGGGTCGGGACAGGGAAACCGGGGAGCTGTTTTTT; CDR3: CASMGRDRETGELFF
size: few; D: TRBD1; V: TRBV9; J: TRBJ1-2; length: 14; DNA: TGTGCCAGCAGCCCCAGGACAGGGGACTATGGCTACACCTTC; CDR3: CASSPRTGDYGYTF
size: -; D: -; V: TRBV5-6; J: TRBJ2-7; length: 14; DNA: -; CDR3: CASSFGQGAYERYF
size: -; D: TRBD1; V: TRBV4-1; J: TRBJ2-1; length: 16; DNA: TGCGCCAGCAGCCCAAGAGGGACAGATATCTACAATGAGCAGTTCTTC; CDR3: CASSPRGTDIYNEQFF
size: -; D: -; V: TRBV6-2/TRBV6-3; J: TRBJ1-1; length: 14; DNA: TGTGCCAGCAGTGGAACCAGGGGATATACTGAAGCTTTCTTT; CDR3: CASSGTRGYTEAFF
size: -; D: -; V: TRBV7-2; J: TRBJ2-1; length: 13; DNA: TGTGCCAGCAGCTTAGAGGGGTTCCGTGAGCAGTTCTTC; CDR3: CASSLEGFREQFF
size: -; D: TRBD1; V: TRBV19; J: TRBJ2-5; length: 14; DNA: TGTGCCAGTAGTGACAGGGGGCAAAAAGAGACCCAGTACTTC; CDR3: CASSDRGQKETQYF
size: once; D: TRBD1; V: TRBV6-2/TRBV6-3; J: TRBJ2-2; length: 15; DNA: TGTGCCAGCAGCCTGACAGGGGGCGCGGTCGGGGAGCTGTTTTTT; CDR3: CASSLTGGAVGELFF
size: -; D: TRBD1; V: TRBV2; J: TRBJ1-5; length: 17; DNA: TGTGCCAGCAGTGAAAGATTAACAGGGGGTTCCAATCAGCCCCAGCATTTT; CDR3: CASSERLTGGSNQPQHF
size: -; D: -; V: TRBV11-1; J: TRBJ1-2; length: 11; DNA: TGTGCCAGCAGCTCGAACTATGGCTACACCTTC; CDR3: CASSSNYGYTF
size: few; D: -; V: TRBV4-1; J: TRBJ1-2; length: 13; DNA: TGCGCCAGCAGCCAAGCTTCGGGATATGGCTACACCTTC; CDR3: CASSQASGYGYTF
size: -; D: -; V: TRBV19; J: TRBJ1-2; length: 15; DNA: TGTGCCAGTTCTATTTCGGACAGTCTCATCTATGGCTACACCTTC; CDR3: CASSISDSLIYGYTF
size: -; D: TRBD1; V: TRBV27; J: TRBJ2-7; length: 15; DNA: TGTGCCAGCAGTTTATATGGACAGGGTTCCTACGAGCAGTACTTC; CDR3: CASSLYGQGSYEQYF
size: once; D: -; V: TRBV5-1; J: TRBJ1-3; length: 15; DNA: TGCGCCAGCAGCCCGGGACTTCACTCTGGAAACACCATATATTTT; CDR3: CASSPGLHSGNTIYF
size: -; D: TRBD1; V: TRBV20-1; J: TRBJ1-2; length: 11; DNA: TGCAGTGCTCCCAGGGGGAATGGCTACACCTTC; CDR3: CSAPRGNGYTF
size: -; D: TRBD1; V: TRBV18; J: TRBJ2-7; length: 14; DNA: TGTGCCAGCTCACAGGGACAGGGGGCAAACGAGCAGTACTTC; CDR3: CASSQGQGANEQYF
size: -; D: -; V: TRBV18; J: TRBJ1-1; length: 13; DNA: TGTGCCAGCTCCCGACTTATGAACACTGAAGCTTTCTTT; CDR3: CASSRLMNTEAFF
size: -; D: -; V: TRBV10-1; J: TRBJ1-3; length: 13; DNA: TGCGCCAGCAGTGAGCCAGGTGGAAACACCATATATTTT; CDR3: CASSEPGGNTIYF
size: -; D: TRBD2; V: TRBV5-1; J: TRBJ2-3; length: 15; DNA: TGCGCCAGCAGCTTGGATAGCGGGGAGACAGATACGCAGTATTTT; CDR3: CASSLDSGETDTQYF
size: -; D: TRBD2; V: TRBV19; J: TRBJ2-2; length: 15; DNA: TGTGCCAGTAGTTCTAGCGGGGTAGGAACCGGGGAGCTGTTTTTT; CDR3: CASSSSGVGTGELFF
size: -; D: -; V: TRBV4-2; J: TRBJ1-4; length: 13; DNA: TGTGCCAGCAGCCAATCCCCCGGTGAAAAACTGTTTTTT; CDR3: CASSQSPGEKLFF
size: -; D: -; V: TRBV11-2; J: TRBJ1-1; length: 13; DNA: TGTGCCAGCAGCTTACTGTCGAACACTGAAGCTTTCTTT; CDR3: CASSLLSNTEAFF
size: -; D: -; V: TRBV3-1/TRBV3-2; J: TRBJ2-5; length: 14; DNA: TGTGCCAGCAGCCAAGAAAGACTCGACGAGACCCAGTACTTC; CDR3: CASSQERLDETQYF